One and the same sample provided the 29 T cell receptor beta chains below, sequenced in a study of OX40 agonist ivuxolimab in advanced cancers. The method was immunoSEQ multiplex PCR; TCRdb's version includes in-frame clones alone and lacks a portion of them. There are approximately 100,000 clones in the sample; roughly 89% occur only once, and 0.79% lies in the top ten. Sequences were derived from CD4+ or CD8+ T cells sorted from blood, sampled in a trial of the OX40 agonist ivuxolimab. The receptors stem from an adult with an advanced solid tumor such as melanoma, head and neck, liver or kidney cancer.

The genes are TRBV28 and TRBJ1-4; 7 bases are a match to TRBD1. The CDR3 sequence is 14 residues long. Per the germline V gene, CDR1 is MDHEN and CDR2 is SYDVKM. Unmatched junction bases numbered 2, after V lost 4 bases and J lost 3 bases. CDR3 nucleotides: TGTGCCAGCAGTTCGGGACAGTCTAATGAAAAACTGTTTTTT. Translating it yields CASSSGQSNEKLFF.

This chain joins TRBV18 and TRBJ2-3; D assignment may be TRBD1 or TRBD2 (5 bases each). Trimming shortened V by 0 bases and J by 6 bases, and 10 bases separated the two germline ends. There are 14 residues in the CDR3. Germline V lookup: CDR1 KGHSH, CDR2 LQKENI. CDR3: CASSPPNGADTQYF. The CDR3 DNA reads as TGTGCCAGCTCACCACCGAACGGGGCGGATACGCAGTATTTT. The full variable domain, rest sourced from reference TRBV18 and TRBJ2-3, is NAGVMQNPRHLVRRRGQEARLRCSPMKGHSHVYWYRQLPEEGLKFMVYLQKENIIDESGMPKERFSAEFPKEGPSILRIQQVVRGDSAAYFCASSPPNGADTQYFGPGTRLTVL.

This clone was detected once. This chain uses TRBV7-2 with TRBJ2-5; D call uncertain. The germline V gene has CDR1 SGHTA and CDR2 FQGNSA. The V end was cut by 2 bases, the J end by 5 bases, with 9 bases between. CDR3 size: 13 residues. CDR3 bases: TGTGCCAGCAGCTTAAGGGTTCTGGAGACCCAGTACTTC. Translated: CASSLRVLETQYF.

V gene TRBV14 combines with J gene TRBJ2-1; D is ambiguous. The length of the CDR3 is 13 residues. The V end lost 7 bases, the J end lost 1 base, and 8 bases lay between the germline ends. In germline, CDR1 is SGHDN, CDR2 FVKESK. The CDR3 DNA reads as TGTGCCAGCAAGGCCAATTCCTACAATGAGCAGTTCTTC. The encoded protein is CASKANSYNEQFF.

This clone was counted a few times. One junction end does not reproduce the germline sequence, and a read error may be involved. The J gene is TRBJ1-6, the V gene TRBV2, with D perhaps matching TRBD1 (5 bases). The CDR3 has 14 amino acids. Germline V lookup: CDR1 SNHLY, CDR2 FYNNEI. DNA for the CDR3: TGTGCCAGCAGGGAAGGCAGGGAGAGTTCACCCCTCCACTTT. Its protein is CASREGRESSPLHF. The full variable domain, its missing parts supplied by reference TRBV2 and TRBJ1-6, is EPEVTQTPSHQVTQMGQEVILRCVPISNHLYFYWYRQILGQKVEFLVSFYNNEISEKSEIFDDQFSVERPDGSNFTLKIRSTKLEDSAMYFCASREGRESSPLHFGNGTRLTVT.

A word on this clone: Other DNA sequences in the same sample also yield this CDR3. This chain joins TRBV7-9 and TRBJ2-3, with D hard to call. The ends were cut back, 5 bases at V and 5 bases at J, with 5 bases in the middle. This CDR3 contains 11 residues. Germline CDR1 and CDR2: SEHNR and FQNEAQ (reference sequence). CDR3 region: CASSPLDTQYF. CDR3 DNA sequence: TGTGCCAGCAGCCCCCTAGATACGCAGTATTTT.

This clone was picked up one time. The gene calls are TRBV30 and TRBJ2-3, with a weak D call TRBD2 (6 bases). The CDR3 spans 15 residues. Trimming removed 7 bases at V and 0 bases at J, with 17 bases between. Germline CDR1 GTSNPN, CDR2 SVGIG (reference sequence). CDR3 sequence reads: CASRRVPLSTDTQYF. CDR3 nucleotide sequence: TGTGCCTCGCGGAGGGTGCCCTTGAGCACAGATACGCAGTATTTT.

The rearrangement uses TRBV28 and TRBJ1-2; unclear D gene. The V end was cut by 7 bases, the J end by 8 bases, with 23 bases between. The CDR3 is 15 residues long. In germline, CDR1 is MDHEN, CDR2 SYDVKM. The CDR3 bases are TGTGCCAGCACCGAATCGGGCTCCAAGAGGAGAGGCTACACCTTC. Translating it yields CASTESGSKRRGYTF.

In nucleotides, the CDR3 is TGTGCCAGCAGCCCGCGAGGGGCAGCTAGTAAAGATACGCAGTATTTT. It translates to CASSPRGAASKDTQYF. The V gene is TRBV9, the J gene TRBJ2-3; D may correspond to TRBD1 or TRBD2 (5 bases each). Between the trimmed V and J ends, which lost 4 bases and 5 bases, there was a span of 20 bases. CDR3 size: 16 residues. Germline V CDR1 and CDR2: SGDLS, YYNGEE.

The chain joins TRBV5-6 to TRBJ1-5, with TRBD1 identical over 8 bases. The CDR3 loop spans 14 amino acids. Germline CDR1 and CDR2: SGHDT and YYEEEE. J gave up 3 bases and V 3 bases, and 2 bases lay outside the gene matches. For the CDR3, the DNA is TGTGCCAGCAGCTGGGGACAGGCCAATCAGCCCCAGCATTTT. Encoded protein: CASSWGQANQPQHF.

This clone was detected only a few times. This chain uses TRBV28 with TRBJ2-5; D gene unclear. From germline, CDR1 is MDHEN and CDR2 SYDVKM. The V end lost 3 bases, the J end lost 6 bases, and 8 bases lay between the germline ends. CDR3 length equals 12 residues. The CDR3 is CASSFFKKTQYF. The CDR3 DNA sequence: TGTGCCAGCAGTTTCTTTAAAAAGACCCAGTACTTC.

V is TRBV5-5 and J is TRBJ1-1; TRBD1 is a possible D gene (6 bases). CDR1 is SGHKS and CDR2 is YYEKEE in the germline V gene (reference sequence). This CDR3 comprises 13 residues. The V end lost 3 bases, the J end lost 7 bases, and 13 bases lay between the germline ends. The CDR3, as DNA: TGTGCCAGCAGCTACCAGGGGACCGTTGAAGCTTTCTTT. It is translated as CASSYQGTVEAFF.

J is TRBJ1-5 and V is TRBV30; D call uncertain. V was shortened by 0 bases and J by 7 bases, with 13 bases between the two germline ends. The CDR3 contains 14 residues. Germline values: CDR1 GTSNPN, CDR2 SVGIG (reference sequence). CDR3 sequence reads: CAWSVRGYGQPQHF. CDR3 nucleotide sequence: TGTGCCTGGAGTGTACGTGGTTACGGGCAGCCCCAGCATTTT.

This sequence joins TRBV5-1 and TRBJ1-2; D is possibly TRBD1 (6 bases). CDR3 length: 14 amino acids. CDR1 and CDR2 (germline): SGHRS, YFSETQ. With 0 bases removed from V and 4 bases from J, the gap between germline ends came to 10 bases. The CDR3 sequence is CASSLAGAIYGYTF. The CDR3, as DNA: TGCGCCAGCAGCTTGGCAGGGGCCATCTATGGCTACACCTTC.

The gene calls are TRBV7-9 and TRBJ2-5; 12 bases map to TRBD1. The CDR3 runs to 16 residues. V was pared by 7 bases and J by 5 bases, with 11 bases of the junction left unmatched. CDR1 and CDR2 (germline): SEHNR, FQNEAQ (reference sequence). This CDR3 is CASTSFWDRGLETQYF. CDR3 nucleotide sequence: TGTGCCAGCACCTCTTTTTGGGACAGGGGGCTTGAGACCCAGTACTTC.

In nucleotides, the CDR3 is TGTGCCAGCAGCTTAGCTCGGTTGAGGAACACCATATATTTT. It translates to CASSLARLRNTIYF. The chain employs TRBV7-2 and TRBJ1-3; D gene ambiguous. The CDR3 is made up of 14 amino acids. V lost 0 bases, J lost 7 bases, and 10 bases lay in between. Germline CDR1 and CDR2: SGHTA and FQGNSA.

This clone was observed a handful of times. This chain uses TRBV10-1 with TRBJ1-2; TRBD1 is a possible D gene (5 bases). Germline V CDR1 and CDR2: WNHNN, SYGVQD (reference sequence). This CDR3 is 14 amino acids long. Trimming left V 0 bases short and J 3 bases short, with 8 bases between. As DNA, the CDR3 is TGCGCCAGCAGTGAGTCCGGGACGGACTATGGCTACACCTTC. Its protein product is CASSESGTDYGYTF.

The chain carries TRBV9 and TRBJ2-3; D remains unclear. The germline V and J ends were trimmed by 7 bases and 8 bases, with 8 bases remaining between them. The CDR3 contains 10 residues. Looked up from germline, CDR1 is SGDLS and CDR2 is YYNGEE. The CDR3 here is CASGESTQYF. For the CDR3, the DNA is TGTGCCAGCGGGGAAAGTACGCAGTATTTT.

The chain combines TRBV29-1 with TRBJ1-4; a possible D gene is TRBD1 (6 bases). CDR1 is SQVTM and CDR2 is ANQGSEA in the germline V gene. The CDR3 spans 13 residues. V was pared by 4 bases and J by 7 bases, with 13 bases between. The CDR3 protein is CSVVIQGTEKLFF. CDR3 sequence (DNA): TGCAGCGTTGTGATCCAGGGGACTGAAAAACTGTTTTTT.

In nucleotides, the CDR3 is TGTGCCAGCAGCTTAACCGGGCCAGCTGGAAACACCATATATTTT. This codes for CASSLTGPAGNTIYF. The chain employs TRBV7-3 and TRBJ1-3; D is unclear. Looked up from germline, CDR1 is SGHTA and CDR2 is FQGTGA. CDR3 length: 15 residues. V was cut by 0 bases and J by 2 bases, with 8 bases left in between.

This chain joins TRBV7-6 and TRBJ2-7, with 8 bases fitting TRBD1. The J segment lost 4 bases and the V segment lost 5 bases, leaving 13 bases of the junction unmatched. This CDR3 comprises 16 residues. Germline V gene sequence: CDR1 SGHVS, CDR2 FNYEAQ. CDR3 bases: TGTGCCAGCAGCCGTTACACGGGACAGGCCCTTTACGAGCAGTACTTC. Translating gives CASSRYTGQALYEQYF.

The chain has TRBV7-9 and TRBJ2-3; possibly TRBD1 for D (6 bases). CDR1 is SEHNR, CDR2 FQNEAQ, per germline (reference sequence). The ends were cut back, 5 bases at V and 1 base at J, with 16 bases in the middle. The CDR3 covers 16 residues. The CDR3 DNA follows: TGTGCCAGCAGCCCTAAACAGGGACGGGGCACAGATACGCAGTATTTT. Translating gives CASSPKQGRGTDTQYF. Drawing the rest from reference TRBV7-9 and TRBJ2-3, the complete variable domain is DTGVSQNPRHKITKRGQNVTFRCDPISEHNRLYWYRQTLGQGPEFLTYFQNEAQLEKSRLLSDRFSAERPKGSFSTLEIQRTEQGDSAMYLCASSPKQGRGTDTQYFGPGTRLTVL.

The DNA of the CDR3 is TGTGCCAGCTCACCAAGAGGGGGCGATGAAAAACTGTTTTTT. Translated: CASSPRGGDEKLFF. The V and J genes are TRBV18 and TRBJ1-4, with 7 nucleotides matching TRBD1. Germline assignment: CDR1 KGHSH and CDR2 LQKENI. The CDR3 consists of 14 residues. V trimming: 2 bases; J trimming: 6 bases; junction bases outside the gene matches: 3.

This clone was detected once. The V and J genes are TRBV5-1 and TRBJ2-3, with D maybe TRBD2 (7 bases). The V gene's germline CDR1 is SGHRS and CDR2 YFSETQ. Trimming pared 4 bases from V and 8 bases from J, leaving 20 bases between. The CDR3 consists of 15 residues. CDR3: CASSGEVGGPSTQYF. The DNA for the CDR3 is TGCGCCAGCAGCGGGGAGGTGGGGGGGCCGAGTACGCAGTATTTT. Filled out from reference TRBV5-1 and TRBJ2-3, the complete variable domain reads KAGVTQTPRYLIKTRGQQVTLSCSPISGHRSVSWYQQTPGQGLQFLFEYFSETQRNKGNFPGRFSGRQFSNSRSEMNVSTLELGDSALYLCASSGEVGGPSTQYFGPGTRLTVL.

This chain joins TRBV10-1 and TRBJ2-2, with a possible D match to TRBD2 (5 bases). The CDR3 contains 16 residues. V gave up 6 bases and J gave up 4 bases, with 18 bases separating them. Germline V gene lookup returns CDR1 WNHNN and CDR2 SYGVQD (reference sequence). The CDR3 sequence: CASSHRSGLLTGELFF. CDR3 DNA sequence: TGCGCCAGCAGCCATCGGAGTGGACTCCTCACCGGGGAGCTGTTTTTT.

The chain links TRBV18 to TRBJ1-2, with D possibly being TRBD1 (6 bases). This CDR3 has 14 residues. Per the germline V gene, CDR1 is KGHSH and CDR2 is LQKENI. V was clipped by 3 bases and J by 6 bases, with 14 bases between them. CDR3 coding DNA: TGTGCCAGCTCACCCTCAGGGCGGGACAATGGCTACACCTTC. It yields the protein CASSPSGRDNGYTF.

This chain links TRBV6-5 with TRBJ2-6; D gene uncertain. Germline CDR1 reads MNHEY; CDR2 reads SVGAGI. The CDR3 length is 15 residues. V dropped 0 bases and J dropped 1 base, with 4 bases sitting between them. In nucleotides, the CDR3 is TGTGCCAGCAGTTACTCAGGATCTGGGGCCAACGTCCTGACTTTC. Residues: CASSYSGSGANVLTF.

The chain employs TRBV30 and TRBJ2-7, with 12 bases that match TRBD2. The V and J ends lost 3 bases and 9 bases, in that order; junction bases with no gene match: 6. The germline V gene encodes CDR1 GTSNPN and CDR2 SVGIG (reference sequence). The CDR3 length is 13 residues. CDR3 DNA sequence: TGTGCCTGGAGGCTAGCGGGGGGGCTGGTGCAGTACTTC. Amino acids: CAWRLAGGLVQYF.

The V and J genes are TRBV2 and TRBJ2-7; unclear D gene. Germline V gene sequence: CDR1 SNHLY, CDR2 FYNNEI. V was clipped by 8 bases and J by 3 bases, with 8 bases between them. The CDR3 extends over 11 amino acids. The CDR3 nucleotides are TGTGCCAGCGCAGGCCTCTACGAGCAGTACTTC. Amino acid sequence: CASAGLYEQYF.